Below, 32 T cell receptor beta chains from the same sample are listed, as sequenced in a study of response to subunit inactivated influenza vaccine. TCRdb passed the RT-PCR reads through MiXCR, listing each CDR3 protein once. The sample carries approximately 170,000 distinct CDR3 sequences, around an eighth recorded once. Sample: CD8+ T cells sorted from PBMCs, taken around 5 days after vaccination. All receptors derive from a man aged 50-60 years who received an inactivated influenza vaccine.

The chain employs TRBV28 and TRBJ2-1; TRBD2 agrees at 8 bases. This CDR3 spans 14 amino acids. CDR1 is MDHEN, CDR2 SYDVKM, per germline. The CDR3 spells CATLAAISYNEQFF. CDR3 nucleotides: TGTGCTACACTAGCGGCTATTTCCTACAATGAGCAGTTCTTC.

The chain couples TRBV12-3 or TRBV12-4 to TRBJ1-1; D not resolved. The CDR3 contains 14 residues. The V end lost 2 bases, the J end lost 3 bases, and 10 bases lay between the germline ends. The CDR3 nucleotides are TGTGCCAGCAGTTTACGGGGTTCGTACACTGAAGCTTTCTTT. Protein product: CASSLRGSYTEAFF.

The chain uses TRBV25-1 and TRBJ2-1, with D possibly TRBD2 on 6 matching bases. The CDR3 is 11 amino acids. Germline V gives CDR1 MGHDK, CDR2 SYGVNS. V lost 9 bases, J lost 7 bases, and 10 bases lay in between. This chain's CDR3 is CASGRGNEQFF. CDR3 sequence (DNA): TGTGCCAGTGGACGGGGGAATGAGCAGTTCTTC.

The chain links TRBV7-9 to TRBJ1-1; D unresolved. CDR3 size: 12 residues. The V end lost 1 base, the J end lost 5 bases, and 5 bases lay between the germline ends. Per the germline V gene, CDR1 is SEHNR and CDR2 is FQNEAQ (reference sequence). In nucleotides, the CDR3 is TGTGCCAGCAGCTTAGTGGTGACTGAAGCTTTCTTT. Translated, it gives CASSLVVTEAFF.

This clonotype was found many times. The rearrangement joins TRBV24-1 to TRBJ2-1, with a tentative D call TRBD2 (5 bases). Germline-derived CDR1 and CDR2 are KGHDR and SFDVKD. This CDR3 has 13 residues. Trimming shortened V by 7 bases and J by 4 bases, and 10 bases separated the two germline ends. The CDR3 region is CATSRRGYNEQFF. The CDR3 DNA follows: TGTGCCACCAGCCGTCGCGGGTACAATGAGCAGTTCTTC.

This clonotype was found a few times. The rearrangement uses TRBV28 and TRBJ2-3; D is possibly TRBD1 or TRBD2 (5 bases each). Germline values: CDR1 MDHEN, CDR2 SYDVKM. CDR3 length equals 10 residues. Between the trimmed V and J ends, which lost 6 bases and 8 bases, there was a span of 6 bases. CDR3 residues: CASRRGTQYF. The CDR3 DNA reads as TGTGCCAGCAGGAGGGGTACGCAGTATTTT. The entire variable domain, with the rest obtained from reference TRBV28 and TRBJ2-3, is as follows: DVKVTQSSRYLVKRTGEKVFLECVQDMDHENMFWYRQDPGLGLRLIYFSYDVKMKEKGDIPEGYSVSREKKERFSLILESASTNQTSMYLCASRRGTQYFGPGTRLTVL.

The chain carries TRBV7-9 and TRBJ1-1; D unclear. Trimming cost V 8 bases and J 2 bases, with 12 bases left between them. Per the germline V gene, CDR1 is SEHNR and CDR2 is FQNEAQ (reference sequence). The length of the CDR3 is 13 residues. CDR3 sequence: CASPKPLNTEAFF. CDR3 bases: TGTGCCAGCCCAAAACCCCTTAACACTGAAGCTTTCTTT.

This clonotype was seen a few times. The chain has TRBV12-3 or TRBV12-4 and TRBJ2-3, with D tentatively TRBD1 (5 bases). CDR3 length equals 15 residues. V was pared by 1 base and J by 2 bases, with 10 bases between. The CDR3 coding sequence is TGTGCCAGCAGTTTAGAGGGGCGACACACAGATACGCAGTATTTT. This gives the protein CASSLEGRHTDTQYF.

The chain joins TRBV9 to TRBJ2-5; 12 bases map to TRBD2. There are 17 residues in the CDR3. J lost 2 bases, V lost 3 bases, and 8 bases had no gene match. Germline CDR1 SGDLS, CDR2 YYNGEE. The DNA of the CDR3 is TGTGCCAGCAGCGATTTCCGACTAGCGGGGGATCAAGAGACCCAGTACTTC. Its protein is CASSDFRLAGDQETQYF.

This clonotype turned up a few times. This rearrangement joins TRBV9 to TRBJ2-1; D call uncertain. The CDR3 extends over 15 amino acids. V gave up 1 base and J gave up 0 bases, with 8 bases separating them. The germline gives CDR1 SGDLS, CDR2 YYNGEE. This CDR3 is CASSVTQSSYNEQFF. CDR3 DNA sequence: TGTGCCAGCAGCGTAACCCAGAGCTCCTACAATGAGCAGTTCTTC.

This clonotype was counted between two and nine times. The chain employs TRBV2 and TRBJ2-2, with TRBD1 identical over 7 bases. The CDR3 covers 15 residues. CDR1 SNHLY and CDR2 FYNNEI come from the germline V gene. After removal of 2 bases from V and 4 bases from J, the junction contained 4 bases not matched to a gene. CDR3 sequence: CASSEYRGATGELFF. Written as DNA, the CDR3 is TGTGCCAGCAGTGAATACAGGGGCGCCACCGGGGAGCTGTTTTTT.

This clonotype came up once. One end of the junction does not line up with germline, which may come from a read error. The chain carries TRBV24-1 and TRBJ2-2, with D hard to call. The CDR3 loop spans 16 amino acids. The germline gives CDR1 KGHDR, CDR2 SFDVKD. In nucleotides, the CDR3 is TGTACCACCAGTGATGCAATGGAGACGAACACCGGGGAGCTGTTTTTT. It codes for CTTSDAMETNTGELFF.

In DNA form, the CDR3 reads TGCAGCCAGGTCGACAGAGGGTACGAGCAGTACTTC. This gives the protein CSQVDRGYEQYF. The chain has TRBV20-1 and TRBJ2-7; D may be TRBD1 or TRBD2 (5 bases each). The CDR3 contains 12 residues. Germline CDR1 is DFQATT and CDR2 is SNEGSKA (reference sequence).

The chain carries TRBV6-6 and TRBJ2-5, with D unclear. V shed 0 bases and J shed 6 bases, with 8 bases lying between them. Germline values: CDR1 MNHNY, CDR2 SVGAGI (reference sequence). This CDR3 is built from 13 residues. In DNA form, the CDR3 reads TGTGCCAGCAGTTACTCAGCCCAGAAGACCCAGTACTTC. The encoded protein is CASSYSAQKTQYF.

This clonotype was seen a handful of times. The rearrangement uses TRBV5-4 and TRBJ1-1, with unresolved D. V was pared by 0 bases and J by 5 bases, with 8 bases between. Per the germline V gene, CDR1 is SGHNT and CDR2 is YYREEE (reference sequence). The length of the CDR3 is 13 residues. Written as DNA, the CDR3 is TGTGCCAGCAGCTTGGCCCTTACGACTGAAGCTTTCTTT. It translates to CASSLALTTEAFF.

This clonotype was observed a few times. The V and J genes are TRBV28 and TRBJ2-3, with TRBD1 identical over 7 bases. Germline trimming cut 7 bases from V and 4 bases from J; bases unmatched to any gene: 5. Germline V CDR1 and CDR2: MDHEN, SYDVKM. The CDR3 covers 13 residues. CDR3 protein: CASNRGRADTQYF. The DNA of the CDR3 is TGTGCCAGCAATAGGGGGCGGGCAGATACGCAGTATTTT.

This clonotype was counted at least ten times. The V gene is TRBV11-2, the J gene TRBJ2-3, with 8 bases lining up with TRBD1. The germline V gene has CDR1 SGHAT and CDR2 FQNNGV. V dropped 1 base and J dropped 6; count of bases not matched to a gene: 6. CDR3 length: 15 residues. The DNA for the CDR3 is TGTGCCAGCAGCTTAGTACGGACAGGGTTTGATACGCAGTATTTT. Encoded protein: CASSLVRTGFDTQYF.

This clonotype has only a few counts. The chain uses TRBV20-1 and TRBJ1-6; TRBD1 matches at 12 bases. The ends lost 1 base at V and 6 bases at J; junction bases unmatched: 10. Germline assignment: CDR1 DFQATT and CDR2 SNEGSKA (reference sequence). There are 18 residues in the CDR3. CDR3 loop: CSARGKGQGAFRNSPLHF. The CDR3 DNA sequence: TGCAGTGCTAGAGGAAAGGGACAGGGGGCTTTCCGTAATTCACCCCTCCACTTT.

The chain couples TRBV5-1 to TRBJ1-2; TRBD1 matches at 7 bases. V shed 0 bases and J 2 bases; nucleotides not matched to a gene: 4. The germline gives CDR1 SGHRS, CDR2 YFSETQ. This CDR3 is built from 15 residues. The CDR3 DNA reads as TGCGCCAGCAGCTTGGTAAGGGGGCAGAACTATGGCTACACCTTC. Amino acids: CASSLVRGQNYGYTF.

This clonotype was seen a handful of times. V gene TRBV19 combines with J gene TRBJ1-4; perhaps TRBD1 as D (5 bases). CDR1 is LNHDA, CDR2 SQIVND, per germline (reference sequence). This CDR3 region has 11 residues. The V and J ends lost 9 bases and 10 bases respectively, with 12 bases between them. CDR3 sequence reads: CASNPGGKLFF. CDR3 in DNA: TGTGCCAGCAATCCGGGGGGAAAACTGTTTTTT.

The J gene is TRBJ2-1, the V gene TRBV13; 9 nucleotides match TRBD2. V trimming: 6 bases; J trimming: 10 bases; junction bases outside the gene matches: 10. Germline V CDR1 and CDR2: PRHDT, FYEKMQ (reference sequence). This CDR3 is built from 14 residues. The DNA of the CDR3 is TGTGCCAGCAGTCCTAGCGGGACTGGTAAGGAGCAGTTCTTC. This encodes CASSPSGTGKEQFF.

In this sample, this clonotype turned up a few times. V is TRBV4-3 and J is TRBJ1-1; the D gene is possibly TRBD1 (5 bases). There are 15 residues in the CDR3. The V end lost 0 bases, the J end lost 2 bases, and 10 bases lay between the germline ends. Germline CDR1 and CDR2: LGHNA and YSLEER. CDR3 bases: TGCGCCAGCAGCCAAGATAGCGGGGGAAACACTGAAGCTTTCTTT. Amino acids: CASSQDSGGNTEAFF.

This clonotype was picked up many times. The chain combines TRBV12-3 or TRBV12-4 with TRBJ2-1; TRBD2 matches 8 bases. The CDR3 totals 15 residues. Trimming cost V 1 base and J 4 bases; bases outside gene matches: 3. The CDR3 is CASSLGSGDYNEQFF. The CDR3 DNA reads TGTGCCAGCAGTTTAGGTAGCGGGGATTACAATGAGCAGTTCTTC.

This clonotype was detected ten times or more. J is TRBJ2-7 and V is TRBV24-1; D possibly corresponds to TRBD1 (5 bases). From germline, CDR1 is KGHDR and CDR2 SFDVKD. The CDR3 has 15 amino acids. With 0 bases removed from V and 5 bases from J, the gap between germline ends came to 13 bases. The CDR3 coding sequence is TGTGCCACCAGTGATTTGCGGTCTGACAGTAACGAGCAGTACTTC. Residues: CATSDLRSDSNEQYF.

The table lists this clonotype with a few counts. This sequence joins TRBV20-1 and TRBJ2-1; no reliable D call. The germline CDR1 and CDR2 sequences are DFQATT and SNEGSKA (reference sequence). Trimming removed 0 bases from V and 10 bases from J, with 25 bases in between. The CDR3 has 17 amino acids. Written as DNA, the CDR3 is TGCAGTGCTAGAGATGACCGAGAATCTTCTCTACAAGGGGAGCAGTTCTTC. It encodes CSARDDRESSLQGEQFF.

The rearrangement uses TRBV10-3 and TRBJ2-2, with D hard to call. The germline V gene encodes CDR1 ENHRY and CDR2 SYGVKD. Trimming left V 6 bases short and J 0 bases short, with 14 bases between. The CDR3 runs to 16 residues. The CDR3 DNA sequence: TGTGCCATCAGGGAGACGGAGCCCACGAACACCGGGGAGCTGTTTTTT. It encodes CAIRETEPTNTGELFF.

This chain joins TRBV28 and TRBJ2-7, with 10 bases aligning to TRBD1. Germline V gives CDR1 MDHEN, CDR2 SYDVKM. J gave up 3 bases and V 6 bases, and 8 bases lay outside the gene matches. This CDR3 spans 15 amino acids. The CDR3 nucleotides read TGTGCCAGCAGCACACCCGGGACAGGGGTCTACGAGCAGTACTTC. Translation gives CASSTPGTGVYEQYF. Drawing the rest from reference TRBV28 and TRBJ2-7, the complete variable domain is DVKVTQSSRYLVKRTGEKVFLECVQDMDHENMFWYRQDPGLGLRLIYFSYDVKMKEKGDIPEGYSVSREKKERFSLILESASTNQTSMYLCASSTPGTGVYEQYFGPGTRLTVT.

The CDR3 here is CASRLGQGLYNQPQHF. In nucleotides, the CDR3 is TGTGCCAGCAGGCTGGGACAGGGCCTTTACAATCAGCCCCAGCATTTT. The chain carries TRBV28 and TRBJ1-5; TRBD1 aligns across 9 bases. Germline V gene sequence: CDR1 MDHEN, CDR2 SYDVKM. Trimming at V came to 6 bases and at J to 3 bases, leaving 9 bases not matched to a gene. The CDR3 is 16 amino acids.

This clonotype was counted a few times. The rearrangement joins TRBV20-1 to TRBJ2-5, with unresolved D. The CDR3 sequence is 12 residues long. Germline V CDR1 and CDR2: DFQATT, SNEGSKA (reference sequence). V was cut by 0 bases and J by 5 bases, with 7 bases left in between. DNA of the CDR3: TGCAGTGCTAGAGAGAGATTGGAGACCCAGTACTTC. Translating gives CSARERLETQYF.

V usage is TRBV29-1 and J usage is TRBJ2-7; 8 nucleotides match TRBD1. V trimming: 4 bases; J trimming: 3 bases; junction bases outside the gene matches: 8. The CDR3 sequence is 14 residues long. From germline, CDR1 is SQVTM and CDR2 ANQGSEA. The CDR3 loop reads CSVARMGQVYEQYF. CDR3 nucleotide sequence: TGCAGCGTTGCCCGGATGGGACAGGTCTACGAGCAGTACTTC.

This clonotype has just a few counts. The chain carries TRBV7-9 and TRBJ2-7; D tentatively fits TRBD1 or TRBD2 (5 bases each). The V end lost 2 bases, the J end lost 5 bases, and 16 bases lay between the germline ends. Germline-derived CDR1 and CDR2 are SEHNR and FQNEAQ (reference sequence). The CDR3 spans 15 residues. The CDR3 sequence: CASSLTRGLTDEQYF. CDR3 coding DNA: TGTGCCAGCAGCTTAACCCGGGGCTTGACAGACGAGCAGTACTTC. Full variable domain (rest looked up from reference TRBV7-9 and TRBJ2-7): DTGVSQNPRHKITKRGQNVTFRCDPISEHNRLYWYRQTLGQGPEFLTYFQNEAQLEKSRLLSDRFSAERPKGSFSTLEIQRTEQGDSAMYLCASSLTRGLTDEQYFGPGTRLTVT.

J is TRBJ1-2 and V is TRBV5-1; TRBD1 might be the D (5 bases). The length of the CDR3 is 15 residues. V was pared by 3 bases and J by 4 bases, with 16 bases between. From germline, CDR1 is SGHRS and CDR2 YFSETQ. The CDR3 nucleotides read TGCGCCAGCAGCTCCGGGACTCTCGAATTCTATGGCTACACCTTC. Amino acids: CASSSGTLEFYGYTF.